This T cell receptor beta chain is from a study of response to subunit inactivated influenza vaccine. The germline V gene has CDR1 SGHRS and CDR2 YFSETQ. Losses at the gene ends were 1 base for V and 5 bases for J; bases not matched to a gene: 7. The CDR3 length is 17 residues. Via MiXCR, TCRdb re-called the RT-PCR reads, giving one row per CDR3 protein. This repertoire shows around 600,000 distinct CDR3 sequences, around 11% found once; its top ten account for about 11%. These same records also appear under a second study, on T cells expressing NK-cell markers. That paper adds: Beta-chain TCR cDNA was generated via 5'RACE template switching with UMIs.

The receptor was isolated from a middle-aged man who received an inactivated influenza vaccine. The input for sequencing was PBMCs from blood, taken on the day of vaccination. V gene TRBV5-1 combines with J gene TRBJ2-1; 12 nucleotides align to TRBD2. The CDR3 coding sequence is TGCGCCAGCAGCTTGAGACCTAGCGGGAGGGAACACAATGAGCAGTTCTTC. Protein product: CASSLRPSGREHNEQFF.